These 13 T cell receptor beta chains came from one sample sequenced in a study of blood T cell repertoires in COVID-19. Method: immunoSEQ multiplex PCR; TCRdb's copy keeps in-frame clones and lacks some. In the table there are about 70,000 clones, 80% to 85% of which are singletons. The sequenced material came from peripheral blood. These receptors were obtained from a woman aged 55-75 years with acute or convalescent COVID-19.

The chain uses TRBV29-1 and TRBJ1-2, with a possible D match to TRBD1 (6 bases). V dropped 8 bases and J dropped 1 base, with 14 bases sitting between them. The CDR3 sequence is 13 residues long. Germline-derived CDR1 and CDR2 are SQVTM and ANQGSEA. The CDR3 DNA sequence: TGCAGCCTTCTAGGGGGGGATAACTATGGCTACACCTTC. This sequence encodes CSLLGGDNYGYTF.

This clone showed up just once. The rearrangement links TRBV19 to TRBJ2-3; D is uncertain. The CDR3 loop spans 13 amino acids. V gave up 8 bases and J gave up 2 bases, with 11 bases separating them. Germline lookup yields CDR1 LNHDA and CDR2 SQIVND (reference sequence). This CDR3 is CASAAEHTDTQYF. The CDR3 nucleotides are TGTGCCAGTGCGGCAGAACACACAGATACGCAGTATTTT.

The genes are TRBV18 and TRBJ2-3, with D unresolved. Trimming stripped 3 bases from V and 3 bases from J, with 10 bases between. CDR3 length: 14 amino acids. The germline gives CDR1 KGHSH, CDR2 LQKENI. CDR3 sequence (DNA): TGTGCCAGCTCACCCTATCAACAGACAGATACGCAGTATTTT. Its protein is CASSPYQQTDTQYF.

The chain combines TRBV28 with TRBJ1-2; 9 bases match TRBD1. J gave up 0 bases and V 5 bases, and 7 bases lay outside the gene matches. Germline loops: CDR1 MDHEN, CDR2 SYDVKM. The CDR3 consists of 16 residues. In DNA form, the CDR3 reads TGTGCCAGCAGTCCTACACAGGGGGCGGCTAACTATGGCTACACCTTC. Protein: CASSPTQGAANYGYTF.

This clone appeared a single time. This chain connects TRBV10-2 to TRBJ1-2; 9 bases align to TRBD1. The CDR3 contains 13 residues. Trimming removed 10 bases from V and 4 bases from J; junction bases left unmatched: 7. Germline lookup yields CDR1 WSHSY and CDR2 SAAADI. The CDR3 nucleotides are TGCGCCACCACAGGGGGCAAGGTCTATGGCTACACCTTC. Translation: CATTGGKVYGYTF.

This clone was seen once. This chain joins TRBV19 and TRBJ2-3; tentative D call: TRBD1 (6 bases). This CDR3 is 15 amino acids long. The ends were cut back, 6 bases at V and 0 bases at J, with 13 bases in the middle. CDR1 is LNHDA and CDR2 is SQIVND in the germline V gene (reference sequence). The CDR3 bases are TGTGCCAGTAGCCCTGGGACACCGAGCACAGATACGCAGTATTTT. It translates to CASSPGTPSTDTQYF.

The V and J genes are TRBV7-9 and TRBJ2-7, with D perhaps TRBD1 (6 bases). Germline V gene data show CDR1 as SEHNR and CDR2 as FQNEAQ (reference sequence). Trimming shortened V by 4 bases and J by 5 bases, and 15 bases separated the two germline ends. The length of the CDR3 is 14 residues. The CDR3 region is CASSSWTASDEQYF. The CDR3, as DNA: TGTGCCAGCAGCTCTTGGACAGCGAGCGACGAGCAGTACTTC.

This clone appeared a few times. CDR3 loop: CASSSASGSGYTF. CDR3 coding DNA: TGTGCCAGCAGCTCCGCATCCGGTTCTGGCTACACCTTC. The chain recombines TRBV11-1 with TRBJ1-2; D is unclear. The germline V gene encodes CDR1 SGHAT and CDR2 FQDESV (reference sequence). Trimming left V 4 bases short and J 7 bases short, with 13 bases between. This CDR3 contains 13 residues.

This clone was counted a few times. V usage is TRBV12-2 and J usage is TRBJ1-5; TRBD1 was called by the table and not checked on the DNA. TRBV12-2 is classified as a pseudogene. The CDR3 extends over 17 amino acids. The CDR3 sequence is CASRPITGTQRNQPQHF. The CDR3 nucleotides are TGTGCAAGTCGCCCCATAACCGGGACACAACGCAATCAGCCCCAGCATTTT.

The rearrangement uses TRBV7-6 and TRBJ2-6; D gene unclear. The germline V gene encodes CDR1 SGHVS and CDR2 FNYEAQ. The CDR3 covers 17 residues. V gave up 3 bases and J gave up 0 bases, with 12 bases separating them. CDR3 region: CASSFSGIASGANVLTF. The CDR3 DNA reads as TGTGCCAGCAGCTTTTCAGGAATCGCCTCTGGGGCCAACGTCCTGACTTTC.

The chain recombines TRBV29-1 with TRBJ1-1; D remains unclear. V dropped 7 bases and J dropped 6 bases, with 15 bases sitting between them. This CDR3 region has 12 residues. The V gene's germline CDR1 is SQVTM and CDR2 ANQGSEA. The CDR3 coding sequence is TGCAGCGCTTCCTCCTGGGCGTCTGAAGCTTTCTTT. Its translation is CSASSWASEAFF.

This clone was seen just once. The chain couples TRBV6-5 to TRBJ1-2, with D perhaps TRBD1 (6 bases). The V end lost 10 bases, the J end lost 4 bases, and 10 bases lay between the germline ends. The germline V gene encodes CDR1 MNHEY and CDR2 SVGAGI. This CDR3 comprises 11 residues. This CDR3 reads CAIGTPYGYTF. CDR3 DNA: TGTGCCATCGGGACACCCTATGGCTACACCTTC.

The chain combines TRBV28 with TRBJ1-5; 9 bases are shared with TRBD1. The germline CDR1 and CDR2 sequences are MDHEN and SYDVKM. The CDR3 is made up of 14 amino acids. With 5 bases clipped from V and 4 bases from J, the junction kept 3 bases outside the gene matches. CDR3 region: CASSTGTGNQPQHF. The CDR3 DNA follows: TGTGCCAGCAGTACCGGGACAGGGAATCAGCCCCAGCATTTT.